This TCR beta chain was captured in a study of blood T cell repertoires in COVID-19. Across the whole study: Samples came from the United States, Italy and Spain, spanning acute and convalescent COVID-19.

J was trimmed by 1 base and V by 6 bases; bases with no gene match: 7. This CDR3 has 15 residues. Per germline, CDR1 KGHDR and CDR2 SFDVKD. As originally analysed: Researchers report that nucleated cell counts were estimated from reference gene primer amplification. Libraries were prepared by immunoSEQ multiplex PCR; TCRdb keeps only in-frame clonotypes and omits some of them. V, J and clone size are those of that table, while D and trimming were read from the DNA. This table has 40,000 to 55,000 clones, around 84% appearing once. Sequencing was carried out using peripheral blood. The source is a human donor in a cohort sampled during active COVID-19. The V gene is TRBV24-1, the J gene TRBJ1-1; TRBD1 aligns across 7 bases. CDR3 protein: CATSSSSGGNTEAFF. CDR3 coding DNA: TGTGCCACCAGTTCCAGCTCAGGGGGGAACACTGAAGCTTTCTTT.